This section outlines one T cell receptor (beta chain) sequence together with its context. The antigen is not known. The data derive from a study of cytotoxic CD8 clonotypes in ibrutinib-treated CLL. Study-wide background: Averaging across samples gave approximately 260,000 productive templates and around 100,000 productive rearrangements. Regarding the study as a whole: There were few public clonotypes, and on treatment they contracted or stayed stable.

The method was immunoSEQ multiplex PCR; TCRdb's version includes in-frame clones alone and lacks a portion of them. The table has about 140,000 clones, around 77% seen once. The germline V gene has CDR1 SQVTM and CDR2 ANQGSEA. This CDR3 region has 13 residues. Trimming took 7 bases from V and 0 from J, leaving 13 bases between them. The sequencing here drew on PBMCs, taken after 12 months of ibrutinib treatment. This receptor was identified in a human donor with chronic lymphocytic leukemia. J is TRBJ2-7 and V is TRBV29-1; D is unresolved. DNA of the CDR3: TGCAGCGCTGGAAAGGGATACTCCTACGAGCAGTACTTC. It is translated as CSAGKGYSYEQYF.